Listed here are 18 T cell receptor beta chains from one sample, sequenced in a study of neoadjuvant nivolumab and ipilimumab in lung cancer. The method was immunoSEQ multiplex PCR; TCRdb's version includes in-frame clones alone and lacks a portion of them. The sample holds roughly 20,000 clones, around 87% seen once. The starting material was peripheral blood, obtained before neoadjuvant nivolumab, alone or with ipilimumab. All receptors come from an adult with non-small cell lung cancer.

V and J are TRBV28 and TRBJ1-1, with 7 nucleotides matching TRBD1. Germline CDR1 MDHEN, CDR2 SYDVKM. V shed 5 bases, J shed 9 bases, and the junction held 3 bases outside the gene matches. This CDR3 region has 11 residues. This chain's CDR3 is CASSVTGKAFF. CDR3 nucleotides: TGTGCCAGCAGTGTGACAGGGAAAGCTTTCTTT.

The CDR3 spells CASSPWVAGNNEQFF. In DNA, the CDR3 is TGTGCCAGCTCACCGTGGGTAGCGGGGAACAATGAGCAGTTCTTC. The rearrangement uses TRBV18 and TRBJ2-1; 8 positions agree with TRBD2. This CDR3 comprises 15 residues. V was clipped by 3 bases and J by 5 bases; unmatched bases: 6. Germline loops: CDR1 KGHSH, CDR2 LQKENI.

As DNA, the CDR3 is TGTGCCAGCAGCCCGACACGATCAGATACGCAGTATTTT. This translates into CASSPTRSDTQYF. This chain joins TRBV7-3 and TRBJ2-3; no firm D call. Trimming left V 5 bases short and J 4 bases short, with 10 bases between. The CDR3 extends over 13 amino acids. Per the germline V gene, CDR1 is SGHTA and CDR2 is FQGTGA.

The rearrangement uses TRBV14 and TRBJ2-7, with D uncertain. This CDR3 has 15 amino acids. V was shortened by 0 bases and J by 0 bases, with 9 bases between the two germline ends. Looked up from germline, CDR1 is SGHDN and CDR2 is FVKESK. The CDR3 region is CASSQDPTGSYEQYF. The CDR3 DNA is TGTGCCAGCAGCCAAGATCCGACCGGCTCCTACGAGCAGTACTTC.

The J gene is TRBJ2-7, the V gene TRBV10-1; 8 bases map to TRBD2. This CDR3 is 13 amino acids long. Trimming at V came to 2 bases and at J to 6 bases, leaving 3 bases not matched to a gene. Germline V CDR1 and CDR2: WNHNN, SYGVQD (reference sequence). CDR3 region: CASSERTSSEQYF. The CDR3 DNA follows: TGCGCCAGCAGTGAGCGGACTAGCTCCGAGCAGTACTTC.

This sequence joins TRBV18 and TRBJ1-1; 9 bases agree with TRBD1. Germline-derived CDR1 and CDR2 are KGHSH and LQKENI. V gave up 3 bases and J gave up 5 bases; unmatched junction bases: 4. The CDR3 contains 14 residues. The CDR3 is CASSPTGGFTEAFF. The CDR3 region has the DNA TGTGCCAGCTCACCGACAGGGGGGTTTACTGAAGCTTTCTTT. The variable domain in full, completed from reference TRBV18 and TRBJ1-1, reads NAGVMQNPRHLVRRRGQEARLRCSPMKGHSHVYWYRQLPEEGLKFMVYLQKENIIDESGMPKERFSAEFPKEGPSILRIQQVVRGDSAAYFCASSPTGGFTEAFFGQGTRLTVV.

The rearrangement links TRBV7-2 to TRBJ2-2; maybe TRBD1 (6 bases). There are 14 residues in the CDR3. Looked up from germline, CDR1 is SGHTA and CDR2 is FQGNSA. V lost 7 bases and J 4 bases, leaving 13 bases between the germline ends. CDR3 residues: CASKSGQTTGELFF. The CDR3, as DNA: TGTGCCAGCAAGAGTGGACAGACCACCGGGGAGCTGTTTTTT.

The J gene is TRBJ2-7, the V gene TRBV5-4; 7 bases align to TRBD2. The junction had 5 bases not matched to a gene; V was cut back by 2 bases and J by 0 bases. This CDR3 is 15 amino acids long. Per germline, CDR1 SGHNT and CDR2 YYREEE (reference sequence). The CDR3 loop is CASSLRAGSSYEQYF. CDR3 coding DNA: TGTGCCAGCAGCTTAAGAGCGGGGAGCTCCTACGAGCAGTACTTC.

The rearrangement uses TRBV18 and TRBJ1-1; the D gene is possibly TRBD1 (6 bases). The ends were cut back, 6 bases at V and 1 base at J, with 15 bases in the middle. Germline V lookup: CDR1 KGHSH, CDR2 LQKENI. The CDR3 has 15 residues. DNA for the CDR3: TGTGCCAGCTCTCTGGGGGGCGCAGCGAACACTGAAGCTTTCTTT. It codes for CASSLGGAANTEAFF. The whole variable domain, remainder taken from reference TRBV18 and TRBJ1-1, is NAGVMQNPRHLVRRRGQEARLRCSPMKGHSHVYWYRQLPEEGLKFMVYLQKENIIDESGMPKERFSAEFPKEGPSILRIQQVVRGDSAAYFCASSLGGAANTEAFFGQGTRLTVV.

The chain carries TRBV7-9 and TRBJ1-1, with a weak D call TRBD1 (5 bases). The CDR3 has 15 residues. Trimming shortened V by 5 bases and J by 0 bases, and 13 bases separated the two germline ends. CDR1 and CDR2 (germline): SEHNR, FQNEAQ (reference sequence). The CDR3 spells CASSAPGGLNTEAFF. Here the CDR3 DNA reads TGTGCCAGCAGCGCCCCTGGGGGGTTGAACACTGAAGCTTTCTTT.

This clone was seen only once. The chain recombines TRBV5-4 with TRBJ2-7, with D perhaps matching TRBD1 (6 bases). The CDR3 has 15 amino acids. Per germline, CDR1 SGHNT and CDR2 YYREEE (reference sequence). V was shortened by 4 bases and J by 3 bases, with 17 bases between the two germline ends. The CDR3 sequence is CASSNSGTSLYEQYF. Written as DNA, the CDR3 is TGTGCCAGCAGCAACTCCGGGACATCTCTCTACGAGCAGTACTTC.

V gene TRBV11-2 combines with J gene TRBJ1-1; the D gene is possibly TRBD1 (6 bases). Germline V gene data show CDR1 as SGHAT and CDR2 as FQNNGV. The CDR3 contains 15 residues. V lost 1 base and J 6 bases, leaving 15 bases between the germline ends. Here the CDR3 DNA reads TGTGCCAGCAGCTTAGCAGCAGGGGAAGGTTCTGAAGCTTTCTTT. Residues: CASSLAAGEGSEAFF.

The chain recombines TRBV29-1 with TRBJ2-3; TRBD2 aligns across 14 bases. Germline loops: CDR1 SQVTM, CDR2 ANQGSEA. This CDR3 is built from 16 residues. J lost 4 bases, V lost 4 bases, and 7 bases had no gene match. The CDR3 coding sequence is TGCAGCGTTGTCGGGACTAGCGGGAGTGCGGCAGATACGCAGTATTTT. Residues: CSVVGTSGSAADTQYF.

The V gene is TRBV6-5, the J gene TRBJ1-1; D gene uncertain. V was shortened by 2 bases and J by 5 bases, with 9 bases between the two germline ends. The CDR3 runs to 13 residues. From germline, CDR1 is MNHEY and CDR2 SVGAGI. The DNA of the CDR3 is TGTGCCAGCAGTTACAGGGCCAGGACTGAAGCTTTCTTT. Translating it yields CASSYRARTEAFF.

This chain connects TRBV7-9 to TRBJ1-2; unclear D gene. The CDR3 has 12 residues. V was cut by 1 base and J by 5 bases, with 5 bases left in between. The germline gives CDR1 SEHNR, CDR2 FQNEAQ (reference sequence). The CDR3 is CASSLEGYGYTF. DNA of the CDR3: TGTGCCAGCAGCTTAGAAGGGTATGGCTACACCTTC.

Note on this clone: Germline and junction disagree at one end, which may indicate a read error. The chain carries TRBV7-7 and TRBJ2-1; D unclear. The CDR3 runs 15 residues. Germline values: CDR1 SSHAT, CDR2 FNYEAQ (reference sequence). CDR3 protein: CASSQGGGSYNEQFF. The DNA of the CDR3 is TGTGCTAGCAGCCAAGGCGGTGGCTCCTACAATGAGCAGTTCTTC.

The chain's CDR3 is CASSLVRGPYLNTGELFF. Written as DNA, the CDR3 is TGTGCCAGCAGCTTAGTCAGGGGGCCGTATTTGAACACCGGGGAGCTGTTTTTT. The chain recombines TRBV7-2 with TRBJ2-2; the match to TRBD1 covers 8 bases. Germline lookup yields CDR1 SGHTA and CDR2 FQGNSA. V trimming: 1 base; J trimming: 1 base; junction bases outside the gene matches: 8. The CDR3 is 18 amino acids.

This chain links TRBV6-1 with TRBJ1-2; no reliable D call. The CDR3 has 13 residues. Trimming shortened V by 8 bases and J by 0 bases, and 10 bases separated the two germline ends. Per germline, CDR1 MNHNS and CDR2 SASEGT. The CDR3: CASGRASNYGYTF. The CDR3 bases are TGTGCCAGCGGGAGGGCATCTAACTATGGCTACACCTTC.